This T cell receptor (beta chain) was sequenced in a study of blood T cell repertoires in COVID-19. The method was immunoSEQ multiplex PCR; TCRdb's version includes in-frame clones alone and lacks a portion of them. In the table there are 95,000 to 110,000 clones, around 85% of which are singletons. V was clipped by 2 bases and J by 5 bases, with 10 bases between them. The germline V gene has CDR1 SGDLS and CDR2 YYNGEE. The CDR3 covers 14 residues. The chain couples TRBV9 to TRBJ2-2; possible D gene TRBD2, 5 bases. This TCR was sampled from a woman older than 75 with active or convalescent COVID-19. Sequenced: peripheral blood. The CDR3 nucleotides read TGTGCCAGCAGCGTGGGAGTGGGAACCGGGGAGCTGTTTTTT. It specifies CASSVGVGTGELFF.